A single sample gave rise to the 12 T cell receptor beta chains below, sequenced in a study of blood T cell repertoires in COVID-19. Profiled with immunoSEQ multiplex PCR; TCRdb holds only in-frame clones, not every one. The sample contains some 100,000 clones, 70% to 85% of which appear only once. Sequenced sample: peripheral blood. The receptors were gathered from a man aged 50 or older with acute or convalescent COVID-19.

The V gene is TRBV7-9, the J gene TRBJ1-2, with 8 bases identical to TRBD1. V shed 4 bases, J shed 6 bases, and the junction held 7 bases outside the gene matches. The CDR3 is 14 amino acids. CDR1 is SEHNR, CDR2 FQNEAQ, per germline (reference sequence). CDR3 nucleotides: TGTGCCAGCAGCTCCTGGACAGGGCTGGATGGCTACACCTTC. Its protein is CASSSWTGLDGYTF.

The chain links TRBV19 to TRBJ1-2, with 8 bases that match TRBD1. Germline CDR1 reads LNHDA; CDR2 reads SQIVND (reference sequence). The CDR3 sequence is 13 residues long. The V gene end was trimmed by 10 bases and the J gene end by 6 bases; junction bases not matched to a gene: 10. Here the CDR3 reads CATRYRGSDGYTF. CDR3 DNA sequence: TGTGCCACCCGATACAGGGGGTCCGATGGCTACACCTTC.

The V and J genes are TRBV19 and TRBJ1-3; D is possibly TRBD1 (5 bases). This CDR3 region has 16 residues. The germline V gene encodes CDR1 LNHDA and CDR2 SQIVND (reference sequence). The V and J ends lost 0 bases and 2 bases respectively, with 11 bases between them. CDR3 sequence reads: CASSIDQGAPGNTIYF. The CDR3 DNA reads TGTGCCAGTAGTATAGACCAGGGCGCCCCTGGAAACACCATATATTTT. The variable domain in full, with the rest retrieved from reference TRBV19 and TRBJ1-3, is DGGITQSPKYLFRKEGQNVTLSCEQNLNHDAMYWYRQDPGQGLRLIYYSQIVNDFQKGDIAEGYSVSREKKESFPLTVTSAQKNPTAFYLCASSIDQGAPGNTIYFGEGSWLTVV.

The gene calls are TRBV5-8 and TRBJ1-5; TRBD1 might be the D (5 bases). The CDR3 is 12 amino acids. CDR1 SGHTS and CDR2 YDEGEE come from the germline V gene. V was cut by 4 bases and J by 5 bases, with 7 bases left in between. The CDR3 DNA is TGTGCCAGCAGCCGCAGGGATCAGCCCCAGCATTTT. Protein: CASSRRDQPQHF.

The rearrangement uses TRBV5-6 and TRBJ1-3; D uncertain. V was trimmed by 3 bases and J by 7 bases, leaving 17 bases between them. The CDR3 is 15 amino acids. Germline V gene data show CDR1 as SGHDT and CDR2 as YYEEEE. The CDR3 here is CASSSVQAARNTIYF. Written as DNA, the CDR3 is TGTGCCAGCAGCTCCGTTCAAGCGGCCAGGAACACCATATATTTT.

The DNA for the CDR3 is TGTGCCAGCAGTTTACACTCTGGAAACACCATATATTTT. Its protein product is CASSLHSGNTIYF. V and J are TRBV12-3 or TRBV12-4 and TRBJ1-3, with D uncertain. The V and J ends lost 2 bases and 0 bases respectively, with 2 bases between them. The CDR3 sequence is 13 residues long.

The V and J genes are TRBV4-1 and TRBJ1-1; no clear D gene. This CDR3 is 15 amino acids long. Trimming left V 1 base short and J 10 bases short, with 19 bases between. From germline, CDR1 is MGHRA and CDR2 YSYEKL. The CDR3 DNA follows: TGCGCCAGCAGCCAAGGGGGAGTTGTTGGGGTTTTAGCTTTCTTT. It is translated as CASSQGGVVGVLAFF.

Only a few counts were recorded for this clone. At the DNA level, this CDR3 is encoded by other sequences in the same sample as well. The CDR3 here is CASSQGASYPYEQYF. The CDR3 DNA reads as TGCGCCAGCAGCCAAGGCGCCTCCTATCCCTACGAGCAGTACTTC. This chain links TRBV4-1 with TRBJ2-7; D is ambiguous. V gave up 1 base and J gave up 2 bases, with 12 bases separating them. This CDR3 has 15 residues. Germline CDR1 MGHRA, CDR2 YSYEKL.

This sequence joins TRBV5-1 and TRBJ1-1; D possibly corresponds to TRBD1 (5 bases). This CDR3 comprises 14 residues. Looked up from germline, CDR1 is SGHRS and CDR2 is YFSETQ. V was pared by 3 bases and J by 6 bases, with 15 bases between. CDR3: CASSSGGGSAEAFF. The DNA of the CDR3 is TGCGCCAGCAGCTCCGGTGGGGGGTCCGCTGAAGCTTTCTTT.

The CDR3 spells CARWTKDTQYF. The CDR3 region has the DNA TGTGCCAGATGGACAAAAGATACGCAGTATTTT. The V call is TRBV7-4, the J call TRBJ2-3; tentative D call: TRBD1 (5 bases). Germline V gene data show CDR1 as SGHVT and CDR2 as SQSDAQ. Trimming took off 9 bases at V and 5 bases at J, with 9 bases between the two ends. This CDR3 comprises 11 residues.

The chain couples TRBV30 to TRBJ1-3; D is undetermined. V was pared by 8 bases and J by 2 bases, with 13 bases between. Germline V CDR1 and CDR2: GTSNPN, SVGIG (reference sequence). CDR3 length: 13 amino acids. The CDR3 DNA reads as TGTGCCGGTCAGGCCACCCCTGGAAACACCATATATTTT. As protein: CAGQATPGNTIYF. Variable domain in full (rest from reference TRBV30 and TRBJ1-3): SQTIHQWPATLVQPVGSPLSLECTVEGTSNPNLYWYRQAAGRGLQLLFYSVGIGQISSEVPQNLSASRPQDRQFILSSKKLLLSDSGFYLCAGQATPGNTIYFGEGSWLTVV.

V and J are TRBV5-1 and TRBJ2-7; D possibly corresponds to TRBD2 (6 bases). V was clipped by 4 bases and J by 3 bases, with 14 bases between them. The CDR3 consists of 14 residues. Germline lookup yields CDR1 SGHRS and CDR2 YFSETQ. CDR3 DNA sequence: TGCGCCAGCAGCACGGGGACTCGAGGCTACGAGCAGTACTTC. Translation gives CASSTGTRGYEQYF.